What follows describes a single TCR beta chain. What it binds is unknown. These data belong to a study of post-analysis software for immune sequencing data. Whole-study findings and limits: Patients showed TRBV5-6, TRBV5-1 and TRBV20-1 among 4 or 5 TRBV segments more frequent than in controls.

This CDR3 contains 11 residues. From germline, CDR1 is LNHNV and CDR2 YYDKDF (reference sequence). Trimming pared 2 bases from V and 5 bases from J, leaving 1 base between. Each TCR beta cDNA library carried unique molecular identifiers. TCRdb used MiXCR to reprocess the PCR reads, holding one entry per CDR3 protein. This table holds roughly 800,000 distinct CDR3 sequences, about 57% found once. This receptor was identified in a girl aged 5 to 17 with multiple sclerosis. Material: blood. The chain uses TRBV15 and TRBJ2-1; D remains unclear. For the CDR3, the DNA is TGTGCCACCAGCAGACACAATGAGCAGTTCTTC. Its translation is CATSRHNEQFF.